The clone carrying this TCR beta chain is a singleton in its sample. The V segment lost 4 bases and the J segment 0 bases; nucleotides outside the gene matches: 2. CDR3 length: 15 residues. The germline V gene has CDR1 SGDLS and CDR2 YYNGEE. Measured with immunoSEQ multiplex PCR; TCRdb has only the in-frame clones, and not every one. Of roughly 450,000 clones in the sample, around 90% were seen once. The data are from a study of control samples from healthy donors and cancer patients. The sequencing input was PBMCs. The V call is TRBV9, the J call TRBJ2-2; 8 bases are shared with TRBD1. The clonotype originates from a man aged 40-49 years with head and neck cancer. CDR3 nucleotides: TGTGCCAGCAGCCGACAGGGGACGAACACCGGGGAGCTGTTTTTT. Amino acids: CASSRQGTNTGELFF.